This T cell receptor (beta chain) came from a study of blood T cell repertoires in COVID-19. Background on the study: The origin of the acute and convalescent COVID-19 samples was the United States, Italy and Spain. Nucleic acid was either cDNA or gDNA, and it came from T cells, B-cell-depleted T cells, or PBMCs.

Per the study methods: From reference gene primer amplification, estimates of nucleated cell counts were derived. The data were produced by immunoSEQ multiplex PCR, yet TCRdb's version contains in-frame clones alone and is incomplete. The D gene and trimming were derived from the DNA, and the V and J assignments and clone size from that table. The repertoire has around 100,000 clones, 70% to 85% of them found once; the top ten carry approximately 22%. Germline values: CDR1 LGHDT, CDR2 YNNKEL (reference sequence). Trimming took 1 base from V and 4 from J, leaving 7 bases between them. The CDR3 totals 14 residues.

Sample: peripheral blood. The source is a human donor in a cohort sampled during active COVID-19. V gene TRBV3-1 (or the pseudogene TRBV3-2) combines with J gene TRBJ2-2, with D unclear. The CDR3 sequence: CASSQVRGTGELFF. CDR3 DNA sequence: TGTGCCAGCAGCCAAGTTCGCGGCACCGGGGAGCTGTTTTTT.